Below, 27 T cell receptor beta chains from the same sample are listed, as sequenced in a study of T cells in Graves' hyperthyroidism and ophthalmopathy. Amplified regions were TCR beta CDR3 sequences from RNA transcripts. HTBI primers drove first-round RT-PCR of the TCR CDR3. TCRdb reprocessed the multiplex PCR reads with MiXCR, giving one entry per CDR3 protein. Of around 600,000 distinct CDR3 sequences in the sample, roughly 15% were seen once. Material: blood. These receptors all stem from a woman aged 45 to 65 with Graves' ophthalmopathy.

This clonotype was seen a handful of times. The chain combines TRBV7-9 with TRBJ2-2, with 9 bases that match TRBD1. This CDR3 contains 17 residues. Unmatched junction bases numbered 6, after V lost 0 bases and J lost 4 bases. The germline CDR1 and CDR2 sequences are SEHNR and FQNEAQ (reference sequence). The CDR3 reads CASSLAPGQGSTGELFF. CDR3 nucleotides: TGTGCCAGCAGCTTAGCACCGGGACAGGGTTCCACCGGGGAGCTGTTTTTT. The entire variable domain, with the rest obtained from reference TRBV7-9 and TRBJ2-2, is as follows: DTGVSQNPRHKITKRGQNVTFRCDPISEHNRLYWYRQTLGQGPEFLTYFQNEAQLEKSRLLSDRFSAERPKGSFSTLEIQRTEQGDSAMYLCASSLAPGQGSTGELFFGEGSRLTVL.

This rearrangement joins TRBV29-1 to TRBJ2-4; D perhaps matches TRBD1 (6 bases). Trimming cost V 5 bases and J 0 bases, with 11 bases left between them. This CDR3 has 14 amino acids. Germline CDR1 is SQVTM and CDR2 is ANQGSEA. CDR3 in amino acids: CSVSGQLAKNIQYF. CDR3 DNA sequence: TGCAGCGTTTCTGGACAGCTAGCCAAAAACATTCAGTACTTC.

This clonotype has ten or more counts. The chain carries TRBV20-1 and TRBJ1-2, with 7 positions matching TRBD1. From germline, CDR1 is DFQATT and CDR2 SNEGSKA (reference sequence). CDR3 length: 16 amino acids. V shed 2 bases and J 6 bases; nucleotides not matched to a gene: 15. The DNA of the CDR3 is TGCAGTGCTAGATCCCCAAGCGCCGACAGGGTGGATGGCTACACCTTC. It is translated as CSARSPSADRVDGYTF.

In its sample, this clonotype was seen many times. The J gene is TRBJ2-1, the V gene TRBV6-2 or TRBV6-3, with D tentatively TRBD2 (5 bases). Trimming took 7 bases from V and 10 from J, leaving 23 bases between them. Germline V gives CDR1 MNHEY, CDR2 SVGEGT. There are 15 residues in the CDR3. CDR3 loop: CASTKGRLTNSEQFF. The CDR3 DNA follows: TGTGCCAGCACCAAAGGCAGACTAACAAATTCGGAGCAGTTCTTC.

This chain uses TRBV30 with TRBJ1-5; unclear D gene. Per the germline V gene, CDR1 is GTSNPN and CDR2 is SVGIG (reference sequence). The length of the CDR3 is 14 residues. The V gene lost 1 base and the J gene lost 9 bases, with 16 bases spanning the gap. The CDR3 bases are TGTGCCTGGAGTGCAGTTATCTCGGTCCGGCCCCAGCATTTT. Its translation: CAWSAVISVRPQHF. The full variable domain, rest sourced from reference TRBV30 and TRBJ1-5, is SQTIHQWPATLVQPVGSPLSLECTVEGTSNPNLYWYRQAAGRGLQLLFYSVGIGQISSEVPQNLSASRPQDRQFILSSKKLLLSDSGFYLCAWSAVISVRPQHFGDGTRLSIL.

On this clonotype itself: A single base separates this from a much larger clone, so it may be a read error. CDR3 sequence reads: CASFRPPNTEAFF. The CDR3 DNA follows: TGTGCCAGCTTCAGGCCTCCGAACACTGAAGCTTTCTTT. The rearrangement uses TRBV12-3 or TRBV12-4 and TRBJ1-1; D is unresolved. This CDR3 spans 13 amino acids. Trimming pared 8 bases from V and 1 base from J, leaving 11 bases between.

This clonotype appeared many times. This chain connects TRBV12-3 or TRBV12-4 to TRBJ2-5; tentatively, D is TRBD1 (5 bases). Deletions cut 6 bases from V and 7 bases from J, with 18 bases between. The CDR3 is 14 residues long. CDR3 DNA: TGTGCCAGCAGCCTGAACCAGGGTAGGGCGACCCAGTACTTC. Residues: CASSLNQGRATQYF.

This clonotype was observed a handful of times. The CDR3 loop reads CASSFLTAGAPYNEQFF. The CDR3 DNA follows: TGTGCCAGCAGCTTTTTAACTGCGGGGGCCCCTTACAATGAGCAGTTCTTC. The genes are TRBV7-9 and TRBJ2-1, with D possibly matching TRBD2 (7 bases). The CDR3 loop spans 17 amino acids. From germline, CDR1 is SEHNR and CDR2 FQNEAQ (reference sequence). The germline V and J ends were trimmed by 3 bases and 4 bases, with 19 bases remaining between them. Variable domain in full (rest from reference TRBV7-9 and TRBJ2-1): DTGVSQNPRHKITKRGQNVTFRCDPISEHNRLYWYRQTLGQGPEFLTYFQNEAQLEKSRLLSDRFSAERPKGSFSTLEIQRTEQGDSAMYLCASSFLTAGAPYNEQFFGPGTRLTVL.

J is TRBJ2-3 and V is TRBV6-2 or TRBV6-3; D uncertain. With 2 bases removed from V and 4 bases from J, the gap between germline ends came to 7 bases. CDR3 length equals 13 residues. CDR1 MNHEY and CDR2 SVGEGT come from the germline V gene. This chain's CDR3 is CASSYGLADTQYF. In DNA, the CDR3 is TGTGCCAGCAGTTACGGATTGGCAGATACGCAGTATTTT.

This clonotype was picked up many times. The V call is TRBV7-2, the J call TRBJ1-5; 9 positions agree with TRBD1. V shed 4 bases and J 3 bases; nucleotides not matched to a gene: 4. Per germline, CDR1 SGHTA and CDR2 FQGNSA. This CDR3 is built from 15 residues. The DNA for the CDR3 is TGTGCCAGCAGCTGGGGACAGGGAAACAATCAGCCCCAGCATTTT. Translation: CASSWGQGNNQPQHF.

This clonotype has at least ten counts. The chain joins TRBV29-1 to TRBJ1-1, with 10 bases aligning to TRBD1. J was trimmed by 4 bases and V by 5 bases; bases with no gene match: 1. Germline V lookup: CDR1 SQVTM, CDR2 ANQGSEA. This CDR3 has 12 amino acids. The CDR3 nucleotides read TGCAGCGTTAGGGACAGGGGCACTGAAGCTTTCTTT. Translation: CSVRDRGTEAFF.

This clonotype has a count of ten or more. This CDR3 reads CASSLFPREALTDTQYF. The CDR3 DNA follows: TGTGCCAGCAGCTTATTCCCACGGGAGGCCCTCACAGATACGCAGTATTTT. The V call is TRBV7-2, the J call TRBJ2-3, with 7 bases lining up with TRBD2. The CDR3 loop spans 17 amino acids. V was pared by 2 bases and J by 2 bases, with 10 bases of the junction left unmatched. From germline, CDR1 is SGHTA and CDR2 FQGNSA. Supplemented by reference TRBV7-2 and TRBJ2-3, the full variable domain reads GAGVSQSPSNKVTEKGKDVELRCDPISGHTALYWYRQSLGQGLEFLIYFQGNSAPDKSGLPSDRFSAERTGGSVSTLTIQRTQQEDSAVYLCASSLFPREALTDTQYFGPGTRLTVL.

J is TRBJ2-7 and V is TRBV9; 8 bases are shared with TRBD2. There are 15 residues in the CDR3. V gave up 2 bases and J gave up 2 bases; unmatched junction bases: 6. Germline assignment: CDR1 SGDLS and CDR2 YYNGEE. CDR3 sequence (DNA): TGTGCCAGCAGCGTCGACGGACTAGCTCCCTACGAGCAGTACTTC. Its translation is CASSVDGLAPYEQYF.

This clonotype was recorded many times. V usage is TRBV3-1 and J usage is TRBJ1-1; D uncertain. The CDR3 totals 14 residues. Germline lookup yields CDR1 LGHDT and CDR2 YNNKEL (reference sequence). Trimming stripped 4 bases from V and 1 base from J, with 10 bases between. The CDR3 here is CASSPKVGNTEAFF. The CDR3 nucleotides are TGTGCCAGCAGCCCAAAGGTAGGGAACACTGAAGCTTTCTTT.

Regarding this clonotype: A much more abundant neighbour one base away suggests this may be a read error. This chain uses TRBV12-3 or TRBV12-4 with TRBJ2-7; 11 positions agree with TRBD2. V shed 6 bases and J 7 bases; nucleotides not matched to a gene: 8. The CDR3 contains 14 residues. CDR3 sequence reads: CASRPGTSGFEQYF. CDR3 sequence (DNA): TGTGCCAGCAGGCCCGGGACTAGCGGTTTTGAGCAGTACTTC.

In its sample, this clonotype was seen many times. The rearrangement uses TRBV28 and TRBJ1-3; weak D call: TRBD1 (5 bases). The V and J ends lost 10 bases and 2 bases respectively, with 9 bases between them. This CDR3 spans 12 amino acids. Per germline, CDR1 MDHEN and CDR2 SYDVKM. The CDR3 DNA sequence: TGTGCCACTACGACAGCTGGAAACACCATATATTTT. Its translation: CATTTAGNTIYF.

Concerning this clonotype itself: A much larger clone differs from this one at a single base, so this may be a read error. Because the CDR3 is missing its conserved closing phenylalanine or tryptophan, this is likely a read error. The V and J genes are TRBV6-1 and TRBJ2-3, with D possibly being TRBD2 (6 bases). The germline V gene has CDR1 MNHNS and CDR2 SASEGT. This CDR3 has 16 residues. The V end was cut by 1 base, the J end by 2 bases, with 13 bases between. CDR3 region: CASSEGGTGVTDTQYL. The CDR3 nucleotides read TGTGCCAGCAGTGAAGGAGGAACGGGAGTCACAGATACGCAGTATCTT.

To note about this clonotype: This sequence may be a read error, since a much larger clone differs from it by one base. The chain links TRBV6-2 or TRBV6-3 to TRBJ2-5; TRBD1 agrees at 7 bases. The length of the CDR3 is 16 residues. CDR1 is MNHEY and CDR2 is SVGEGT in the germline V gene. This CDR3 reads CVSSTARQGPRETQYF. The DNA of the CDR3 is TGTGTCAGCAGCACGGCCCGACAGGGACCCCGAGAGACCCAGTACTTC.

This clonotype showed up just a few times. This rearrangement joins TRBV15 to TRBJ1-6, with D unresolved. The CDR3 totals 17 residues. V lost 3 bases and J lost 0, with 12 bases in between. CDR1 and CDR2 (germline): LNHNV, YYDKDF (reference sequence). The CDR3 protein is CATSRVRESSYNSPLHF. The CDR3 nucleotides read TGTGCCACCAGCAGGGTGAGGGAGAGCTCCTATAATTCACCCCTCCACTTT. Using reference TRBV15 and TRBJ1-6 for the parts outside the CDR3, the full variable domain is DAMVIQNPRYQVTQFGKPVTLSCSQTLNHNVMYWYQQKSSQAPKLLFHYYDKDFNNEADTPDNFQSRRPNTSFCFLDIRSPGLGDTAMYLCATSRVRESSYNSPLHFGNGTRLTVT.

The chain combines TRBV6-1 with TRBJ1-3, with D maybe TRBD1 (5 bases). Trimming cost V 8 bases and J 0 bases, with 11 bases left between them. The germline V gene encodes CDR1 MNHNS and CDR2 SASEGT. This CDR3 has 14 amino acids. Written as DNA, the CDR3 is TGTGCCAGCCTCGACAGCCGCTCTGGAAACACCATATATTTT. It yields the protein CASLDSRSGNTIYF.

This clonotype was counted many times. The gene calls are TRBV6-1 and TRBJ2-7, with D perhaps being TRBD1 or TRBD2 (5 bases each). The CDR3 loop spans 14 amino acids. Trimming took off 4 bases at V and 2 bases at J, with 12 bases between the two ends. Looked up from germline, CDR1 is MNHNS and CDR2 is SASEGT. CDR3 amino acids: CASSGGTGTYEQYF. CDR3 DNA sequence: TGTGCCAGCAGTGGGGGGACGGGAACCTACGAGCAGTACTTC.

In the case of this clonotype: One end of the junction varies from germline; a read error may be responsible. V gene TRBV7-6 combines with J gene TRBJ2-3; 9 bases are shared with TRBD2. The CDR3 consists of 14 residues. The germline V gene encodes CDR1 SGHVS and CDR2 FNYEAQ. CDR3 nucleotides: TGTGCCAGCAGTAGAGCGGGGGGCACAGATGCGCAGTATTTT. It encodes CASSRAGGTDAQYF. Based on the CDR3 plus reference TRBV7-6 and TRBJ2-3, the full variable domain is GAGVSQSPRYKVTKRGQDVALRCDPISGHVSLYWYRQALGQGPEFLTYFNYEAQQDKSGLPNDRFSAERPEGSISTLTIQRTEQRDSAMYRCASSRAGGTDAQYFGPGTRLTVL.

CDR3 DNA: TGTGCCAGCGCTGACCCGGGAGCGCTCTACGAGCAGTACTTC. Its translation is CASADPGALYEQYF. This rearrangement joins TRBV7-8 to TRBJ2-7; perhaps TRBD2 as D (6 bases). The V end lost 8 bases, the J end lost 3 bases, and 17 bases lay between the germline ends. This CDR3 is built from 14 residues. CDR1 SGHVS and CDR2 FQNEAQ come from the germline V gene.

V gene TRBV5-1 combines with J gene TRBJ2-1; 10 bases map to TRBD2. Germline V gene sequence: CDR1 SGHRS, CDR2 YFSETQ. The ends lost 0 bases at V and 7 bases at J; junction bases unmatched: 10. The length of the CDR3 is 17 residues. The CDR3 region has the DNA TGCGCCAGCAGCTTGGATCCTAGCGGGAGTCGGTCGAATGAGCAGTTCTTC. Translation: CASSLDPSGSRSNEQFF.

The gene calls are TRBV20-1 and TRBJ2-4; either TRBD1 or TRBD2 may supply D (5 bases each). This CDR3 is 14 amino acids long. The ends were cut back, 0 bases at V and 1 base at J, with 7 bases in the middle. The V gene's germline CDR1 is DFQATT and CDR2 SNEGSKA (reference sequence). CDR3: CSAREWGAKNIQYF. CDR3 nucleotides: TGCAGTGCTAGAGAGTGGGGGGCCAAAAACATTCAGTACTTC.

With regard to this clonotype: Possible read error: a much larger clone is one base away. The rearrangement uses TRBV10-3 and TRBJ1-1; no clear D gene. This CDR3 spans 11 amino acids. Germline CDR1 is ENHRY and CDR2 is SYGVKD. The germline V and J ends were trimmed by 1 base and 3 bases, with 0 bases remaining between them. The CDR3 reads CAISEYTEAFF. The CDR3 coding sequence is TGTGCCATCAGTGAGTACACTGAAGCTTTCTTT.

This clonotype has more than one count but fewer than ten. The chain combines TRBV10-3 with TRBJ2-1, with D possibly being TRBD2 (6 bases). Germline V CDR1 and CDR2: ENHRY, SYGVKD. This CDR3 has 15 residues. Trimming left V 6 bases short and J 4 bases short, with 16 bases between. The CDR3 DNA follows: TGTGCCATCAGGCCTGGGAGGACGGGGTACAATGAGCAGTTCTTC. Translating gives CAIRPGRTGYNEQFF.